This TCR beta chain was captured in a study of Ad26.COV2.S vaccination and SARS-CoV-2 variants. Study-wide points: The study found similar non-spike TCR breadth in vaccine and placebo recipients.

The treatment here: roughly 20 received Ad26.COV2.S at low or high dose, single or two shots; roughly five received placebo; per-sample allocation not given. Day 63 after the first injection of vaccine or placebo was the sampling time. The CDR3 loop spans 15 amino acids. V was clipped by 5 bases and J by 8 bases; unmatched bases: 9. CDR1 MGHRA and CDR2 YSYEKL come from the germline V gene. Profiled with immunoSEQ multiplex PCR; TCRdb holds only in-frame clones, not every one. The sample gives 350,000 to 500,000 clones, 85% to 90% of which show up once; 3.6% is in the top ten. A remark on this clone: Antigen: not known.

The TCR originated in a person aged 18-65 years who received the Ad26.COV2.S COVID-19 vaccine or a placebo. The specimen comprised peripheral blood, sampled in a trial of Ad26.COV2.S vaccine versus placebo. The chain recombines TRBV4-1 with TRBJ1-4; 9 bases are shared with TRBD1. CDR3 in DNA: TGCGCCAGCAGCTGGAACAGGGGGCTCATGGAAAAACTGTTTTTT. Residues: CASSWNRGLMEKLFF.